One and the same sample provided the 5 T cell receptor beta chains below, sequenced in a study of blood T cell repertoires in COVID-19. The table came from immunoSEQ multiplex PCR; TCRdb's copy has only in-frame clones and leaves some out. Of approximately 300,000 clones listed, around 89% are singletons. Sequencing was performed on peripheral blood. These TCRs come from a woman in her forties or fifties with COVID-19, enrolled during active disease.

The CDR3 coding sequence is TGTGCCAGCAGCCTTATAAATGAAAAACTGTTTTTT. It codes for CASSLINEKLFF. The rearrangement uses TRBV5-5 and TRBJ1-4; D remains ambiguous. Trimming left V 4 bases short and J 5 bases short, with 6 bases between. CDR3 length equals 12 residues. Germline assignment: CDR1 SGHKS and CDR2 YYEKEE (reference sequence).

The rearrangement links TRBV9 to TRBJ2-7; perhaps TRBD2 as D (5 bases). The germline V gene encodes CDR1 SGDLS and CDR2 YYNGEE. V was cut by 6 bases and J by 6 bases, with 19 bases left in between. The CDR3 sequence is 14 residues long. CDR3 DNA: TGTGCCAGCAACCCCGGGAACTCCTATGGCGAGCAGTACTTC. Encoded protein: CASNPGNSYGEQYF.

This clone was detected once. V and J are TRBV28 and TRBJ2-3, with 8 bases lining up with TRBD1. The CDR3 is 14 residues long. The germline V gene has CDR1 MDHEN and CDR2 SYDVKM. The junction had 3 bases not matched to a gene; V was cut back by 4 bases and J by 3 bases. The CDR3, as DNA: TGTGCCAGCAGTTCCGGACAGGGAACAGATACGCAGTATTTT. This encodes CASSSGQGTDTQYF.

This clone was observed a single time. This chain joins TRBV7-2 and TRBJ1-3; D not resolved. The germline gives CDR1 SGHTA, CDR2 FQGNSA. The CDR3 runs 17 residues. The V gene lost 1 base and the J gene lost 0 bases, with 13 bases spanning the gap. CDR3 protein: CASSLVSWEISGNTIYF. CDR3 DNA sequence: TGTGCCAGCAGCTTAGTCTCATGGGAGATCTCTGGAAACACCATATATTTT.

This chain's CDR3 is CASSQDPGLAPYNEQFF. The CDR3 DNA reads as TGTGCCAGCAGCCAAGACCCGGGACTAGCCCCCTACAATGAGCAGTTCTTC. The chain is built from TRBV3-1 (or the pseudogene TRBV3-2) and TRBJ2-1, with 9 bases identical to TRBD2. The V and J ends lost 0 bases and 2 bases, in that order; junction bases with no gene match: 5. This CDR3 has 17 residues. Germline V lookup: CDR1 LGHDT, CDR2 YNNKEL (reference sequence).